Below are 18 T cell receptor beta chains sequenced from a single sample in a study of T cells and Merkel cell carcinoma outcomes. Here immunoSEQ multiplex PCR was the method, and the copy in TCRdb shows in-frame clones only, minus some. The table lists around 6,000 clones, 65% to 80% of them singletons, with over 12% in the top ten. The sequencing input was tumor tissue from Merkel cell carcinoma. These receptors were taken from a human donor with Merkel cell carcinoma. Some clones in this sample may be carry-over from other donors' samples.

The rearrangement uses TRBV28 and TRBJ2-7; TRBD1 matches 7 bases. Germline assignment: CDR1 MDHEN and CDR2 SYDVKM. The CDR3 extends over 15 amino acids. The V segment lost 5 bases and the J segment 0 bases; nucleotides outside the gene matches: 7. The CDR3 DNA sequence: TGTGCCAGCAGTGGACCGACAGGGACCTCCTACGAGCAGTACTTC. This sequence encodes CASSGPTGTSYEQYF. The whole variable domain, filled in from reference TRBV28 and TRBJ2-7, reads DVKVTQSSRYLVKRTGEKVFLECVQDMDHENMFWYRQDPGLGLRLIYFSYDVKMKEKGDIPEGYSVSREKKERFSLILESASTNQTSMYLCASSGPTGTSYEQYFGPGTRLTVT.

The rearrangement links TRBV6-5 to TRBJ2-1; the match to TRBD2 covers 12 bases. Germline lookup yields CDR1 MNHEY and CDR2 SVGAGI. The CDR3 is 15 residues long. The ends lost 5 bases at V and 10 bases at J; junction bases unmatched: 9. This CDR3 is CASSLRTSGISEQFF. The CDR3 DNA reads TGTGCCAGCAGTCTAAGGACTAGCGGGATCAGCGAGCAGTTCTTC.

V and J are TRBV7-2 and TRBJ2-1, with 7 positions matching TRBD1. In germline, CDR1 is SGHTA, CDR2 FQGNSA. This CDR3 comprises 12 residues. J lost 10 bases, V lost 5 bases, and 5 bases had no gene match. The DNA for the CDR3 is TGTGCCAGCAGCCAGGACAGGAAAGAGCAGTTCTTC. As protein: CASSQDRKEQFF. Full variable domain (rest looked up from reference TRBV7-2 and TRBJ2-1): GAGVSQSPSNKVTEKGKDVELRCDPISGHTALYWYRQSLGQGLEFLIYFQGNSAPDKSGLPSDRFSAERTGGSVSTLTIQRTQQEDSAVYLCASSQDRKEQFFGPGTRLTVL.

CDR3 nucleotide sequence: TGCAGCCGGGACGATGGCTACACCTTC. Amino acids: CSRDDGYTF. The chain uses TRBV20-1 and TRBJ1-2; weak D call: TRBD1 (5 bases). Germline CDR1 DFQATT, CDR2 SNEGSKA (reference sequence). CDR3 length: 9 amino acids.

CDR3 sequence (DNA): TGTGCCAGCAGCTTAGAGGGGGGACTCAAACGGAATGAGCAGTTCTTC. It codes for CASSLEGGLKRNEQFF. This sequence joins TRBV7-9 and TRBJ2-1; D is tentatively TRBD1 or TRBD2 (6 bases each). The CDR3 contains 16 residues. Germline-derived CDR1 and CDR2 are SEHNR and FQNEAQ (reference sequence). Trimming took 1 base from V and 7 from J, leaving 17 bases between them.

The rearrangement links TRBV7-2 to TRBJ2-7; 7 bases match TRBD1. The V gene's germline CDR1 is SGHTA and CDR2 FQGNSA. The CDR3 has 15 residues. Trimming at V came to 3 bases and at J to 5 bases, leaving 10 bases not matched to a gene. CDR3 sequence reads: CASSFLSTGWNEQYF. As DNA, the CDR3 is TGTGCCAGCAGCTTCCTATCGACAGGGTGGAACGAGCAGTACTTC.

V is TRBV4-1 and J is TRBJ2-3, with D possibly TRBD2 on 7 matching bases. There are 19 residues in the CDR3. The germline V and J ends were trimmed by 0 bases and 0 bases, with 19 bases remaining between them. Germline lookup yields CDR1 MGHRA and CDR2 YSYEKL. CDR3 sequence reads: CASSQERWTAGPSTDTQYF. CDR3 nucleotides: TGCGCCAGCAGCCAAGAAAGGTGGACAGCGGGGCCTAGCACAGATACGCAGTATTTT.

V usage is TRBV5-1 and J usage is TRBJ1-2; TRBD1 might be the D (5 bases). V lost 0 bases and J 6 bases, leaving 15 bases between the germline ends. The CDR3 has 15 residues. In germline, CDR1 is SGHRS, CDR2 YFSETQ. The DNA of the CDR3 is TGCGCCAGCAGCTTGGGGGACCGGTTTAATGATGGCTACACCTTC. Translated: CASSLGDRFNDGYTF.

The chain combines TRBV6-5 with TRBJ1-1; D is ambiguous. The CDR3 has 16 residues. V dropped 2 bases and J dropped 1 base, with 14 bases sitting between them. Germline CDR1 is MNHEY and CDR2 is SVGAGI. The CDR3 sequence is CASSYRASIQNTEAFF. The CDR3 nucleotides are TGTGCCAGCAGTTACAGGGCCTCCATTCAGAACACTGAAGCTTTCTTT.

This clone has more than one count but fewer than ten. The V gene is TRBV7-9, the J gene TRBJ2-3, with 7 nucleotides matching TRBD1. V trimming: 11 bases; J trimming: 1 base; junction bases outside the gene matches: 9. CDR1 and CDR2 (germline): SEHNR, FQNEAQ (reference sequence). This CDR3 spans 14 amino acids. The CDR3 DNA reads as TGTGCCGGTGCGCGACAGGGAGGCACAGATACGCAGTATTTT. Translating gives CAGARQGGTDTQYF.

The rearrangement uses TRBV5-1 and TRBJ1-3, with no clear D. CDR1 is SGHRS, CDR2 YFSETQ, per germline. The CDR3 covers 13 residues. V was clipped by 5 bases and J by 2 bases, with 8 bases between them. CDR3 nucleotide sequence: TGCGCCAGCAGTAGGGAAACTGGAAACACCATATATTTT. Protein product: CASSRETGNTIYF.

The V call is TRBV14, the J call TRBJ2-7, with no clear D. In germline, CDR1 is SGHDN, CDR2 FVKESK. The ends were cut back, 2 bases at V and 3 bases at J, with 14 bases in the middle. The CDR3 runs 15 residues. CDR3 nucleotide sequence: TGTGCCAGCAGCCAACTTGAGGCAGGTTACTACGAGCAGTACTTC. Translating it yields CASSQLEAGYYEQYF.

V gene TRBV7-2 combines with J gene TRBJ2-3, with D perhaps given as TRBD1 or TRBD2 (5 bases each). The CDR3 length is 15 residues. CDR1 SGHTA and CDR2 FQGNSA come from the germline V gene. The V gene lost 5 bases and the J gene lost 0 bases, with 12 bases spanning the gap. As DNA, the CDR3 is TGTGCCAGCAGCCCTGAGGGGAGAAGCACAGATACGCAGTATTTT. It specifies CASSPEGRSTDTQYF.

The rearrangement links TRBV5-6 to TRBJ2-7; no reliable D call. Per germline, CDR1 SGHDT and CDR2 YYEEEE. CDR3 length: 14 residues. Deletions cut 2 bases from V and 4 bases from J, with 13 bases between. The CDR3 sequence is CASSFISLPYEQYF. CDR3 in DNA: TGTGCCAGCAGCTTCATCAGCCTTCCGTACGAGCAGTACTTC. The whole variable domain, remainder taken from reference TRBV5-6 and TRBJ2-7, is DAGVTQSPTHLIKTRGQQVTLRCSPKSGHDTVSWYQQALGQGPQFIFQYYEEEERQRGNFPDRFSGHQFPNYSSELNVNALLLGDSALYLCASSFISLPYEQYFGPGTRLTVT.

CDR3 protein: CASSPAGGPGNEQFF. The CDR3, as DNA: TGTGCCAGCAGTCCAGCGGGAGGGCCTGGCAATGAGCAGTTCTTC. V is TRBV6-5 and J is TRBJ2-1; 10 bases match TRBD2. From germline, CDR1 is MNHEY and CDR2 SVGAGI. This CDR3 region has 15 residues. V shed 5 bases and J 6 bases; nucleotides not matched to a gene: 7.

On this clone: The junction shows a germline mismatch at one end, possibly a read error. The chain joins TRBV30 to TRBJ1-2; no reliable D call. The germline CDR1 and CDR2 sequences are GTSNPN and SVGIG (reference sequence). This CDR3 spans 12 amino acids. CDR3 in DNA: TGTGCCTGGAGTAAGTCCTCCTATGGTTACACCTTC. Its protein product is CAWSKSSYGYTF. Together with reference TRBV30 and TRBJ1-2, the CDR3 gives the full variable domain: SQTIHQWPATLVQPVGSPLSLECTVEGTSNPNLYWYRQAAGRGLQLLFYSVGIGQISSEVPQNLSASRPQDRQFILSSKKLLLSDSGFYLCAWSKSSYGYTFGSGTRLTVV.

This chain uses TRBV30 with TRBJ2-1; 8 bases are shared with TRBD2. J was trimmed by 7 bases and V by 0 bases; bases with no gene match: 2. The CDR3 length is 13 residues. Germline CDR1 GTSNPN, CDR2 SVGIG (reference sequence). DNA of the CDR3: TGTGCCTGGAGTGTCGGCGGGGGGAATGAGCAGTTCTTC. Encoded protein: CAWSVGGGNEQFF.

This clone occurred once. V gene TRBV9 combines with J gene TRBJ1-1; maybe TRBD1 (5 bases). Trimming pared 4 bases from V and 1 base from J, leaving 11 bases between. Germline CDR1 reads SGDLS; CDR2 reads YYNGEE. This CDR3 comprises 14 residues. CDR3 DNA: TGTGCCAGCAGCCCCCGGGACTGGAACACTGAAGCTTTCTTT. This codes for CASSPRDWNTEAFF.